What follows are 16 T cell receptor beta chains derived from one specimen sequenced in a study of beta chain features in type 1 diabetes. The sequenced template was cDNA made from the entire isolated RNA. Data came from immunoSEQ multiplex PCR; TCRdb stores just in-frame clones and leaves some out. This table has 250,000 to 300,000 clones, 8% appearing once. Sequencing was performed on central memory CD4+ T cells from blood. The source is a woman aged 18 to 35 in good health.

This clone was counted a few times. J is TRBJ2-3 and V is TRBV11-2; D is unclear. The V and J ends lost 3 bases and 3 bases respectively, with 7 bases between them. Germline V CDR1 and CDR2: SGHAT, FQNNGV. The CDR3 runs 13 residues. The CDR3 nucleotides are TGTGCCAGCAGCTTCCAGGTTACAGATACGCAGTATTTT. Its protein is CASSFQVTDTQYF.

Many counts were recorded for this clone. The CDR3, as DNA: TGTGCCAGCAGCCATCGGTACTCTCACACCTTC. Residues: CASSHRYSHTF. This rearrangement joins TRBV28 to TRBJ1-2; no clear D gene. Trimming shortened V by 6 bases and J by 12 bases, and 14 bases separated the two germline ends. Germline CDR1 and CDR2: MDHEN and SYDVKM. CDR3 length: 11 residues.

The chain couples TRBV29-1 to TRBJ2-5, with D unclear. CDR3 length: 10 amino acids. Germline values: CDR1 SQVTM, CDR2 ANQGSEA. V lost 4 bases and J 7 bases, leaving 7 bases between the germline ends. CDR3 amino acids: CSVGEVTQYF. The CDR3 DNA is TGCAGCGTTGGAGAGGTGACCCAGTACTTC. Looking up the rest from reference TRBV29-1 and TRBJ2-5 gives the full variable domain: SAVISQKPSRDICQRGTSLTIQCQVDSQVTMMFWYRQQPGQSLTLIATANQGSEATYESGFVIDKFPISRPNLTFSTLTVSNMSPEDSSIYLCSVGEVTQYFGPGTRLLVL.

This sequence joins TRBV11-1 and TRBJ2-2; D gene ambiguous. The CDR3 covers 13 residues. Germline loops: CDR1 SGHAT, CDR2 FQDESV (reference sequence). Trimming removed 2 bases at V and 6 bases at J, with 7 bases between. CDR3 sequence (DNA): TGTGCCAGCAGCTTAAATTATGCCGGGGAGCTGTTTTTT. Translated: CASSLNYAGELFF.

The V gene is TRBV6-1, the J gene TRBJ2-3, with D perhaps TRBD1 (6 bases). The CDR3 covers 14 residues. The ends were cut back, 5 bases at V and 1 base at J, with 10 bases in the middle. The germline gives CDR1 MNHNS, CDR2 SASEGT. The CDR3 DNA is TGTGCCAGCAGTCCTAACAGGGGCACAGATACGCAGTATTTT. Its protein is CASSPNRGTDTQYF.

This clone was seen only a few times. The chain recombines TRBV13 with TRBJ1-2; 7 bases line up with TRBD1. The CDR3 loop spans 15 amino acids. Germline V gene data show CDR1 as PRHDT and CDR2 as FYEKMQ (reference sequence). V lost 5 bases and J lost 5; bases outside the gene matches: 11. The CDR3 DNA reads TGTGCCAGCAGCATACGGGACAGCACGACTTATGGCTACACCTTC. Translated: CASSIRDSTTYGYTF.

This clone was recorded a few times. The J gene is TRBJ1-5, the V gene TRBV5-6, with D possibly being TRBD1 (5 bases). The germline V gene has CDR1 SGHDT and CDR2 YYEEEE. The CDR3 is made up of 15 amino acids. Trimming shortened V by 2 bases and J by 6 bases, and 15 bases separated the two germline ends. The CDR3 sequence: CASSFAQGMVQPQHF. CDR3 DNA: TGTGCCAGCAGCTTTGCGCAGGGTATGGTTCAGCCCCAGCATTTT.

This clone was counted ten times or more. This sample also contains other DNA sequences that code for the same CDR3. The chain is built from TRBV4-1 and TRBJ2-1; 7 bases fit TRBD1. Germline assignment: CDR1 MGHRA and CDR2 YSYEKL. The CDR3 runs 14 residues. The junction had 2 bases not matched to a gene; V was cut back by 1 base and J by 5 bases. This CDR3 is CASSQGDRDNEQFF. The CDR3 bases are TGCGCCAGCAGCCAAGGAGACAGGGACAATGAGCAGTTCTTC.

This clone has just a few counts. This chain joins TRBV28 and TRBJ1-2; 7 bases align to TRBD1. CDR3 length equals 14 residues. Germline V lookup: CDR1 MDHEN, CDR2 SYDVKM. V shed 5 bases, J shed 4 bases, and the junction held 7 bases outside the gene matches. The CDR3 here is CASSRADRVYGYTF. As DNA, the CDR3 is TGTGCCAGCAGTCGAGCAGACAGGGTCTATGGCTACACCTTC.

V usage is TRBV27 and J usage is TRBJ1-1; D remains unclear. V was cut by 3 bases and J by 1 base, with 9 bases left in between. The CDR3 contains 14 residues. Per germline, CDR1 MNHEY and CDR2 SMNVEV (reference sequence). CDR3 sequence (DNA): TGTGCCAGCAGTTTCAATGGGGAGAACACTGAAGCTTTCTTT. This translates into CASSFNGENTEAFF.

V usage is TRBV19 and J usage is TRBJ2-3, with D unresolved. This CDR3 has 15 amino acids. V shed 2 bases and J shed 2 bases, with 11 bases lying between them. CDR1 is LNHDA and CDR2 is SQIVND in the germline V gene (reference sequence). CDR3 region: CASSINGANTDTQYF. The CDR3 DNA follows: TGTGCCAGTAGTATAAACGGAGCTAACACAGATACGCAGTATTTT.

The chain joins TRBV7-9 to TRBJ1-1; D is uncertain. This CDR3 region has 15 residues. V was trimmed by 1 base and J by 6 bases, leaving 15 bases between them. Germline loops: CDR1 SEHNR, CDR2 FQNEAQ (reference sequence). The CDR3 coding sequence is TGTGCCAGCAGCTTAGGGACGGGAGGGAGGCCTGAAGCTTTCTTT. It translates to CASSLGTGGRPEAFF.

The chain uses TRBV7-6 and TRBJ2-1; 12 nucleotides agree with TRBD1. Germline CDR1 reads SGHVS; CDR2 reads FNYEAQ. V lost 5 bases to trimming and J lost 6 bases; unmatched junction nucleotides: 8. CDR3 length: 16 residues. CDR3 nucleotide sequence: TGTGCCAGCAGCAAAACCGGGACAGGGGGCATCAATGAGCAGTTCTTC. This sequence encodes CASSKTGTGGINEQFF.

The CDR3 DNA reads TGTGCCAGCAGGTCAGGGGGTGGCGGCACTGAAGCTTTCTTT. This sequence encodes CASRSGGGGTEAFF. V usage is TRBV11-3 and J usage is TRBJ1-1, with 7 bases fitting TRBD1. Germline trimming cut 6 bases from V and 4 bases from J; bases unmatched to any gene: 8. This CDR3 has 14 residues. CDR1 and CDR2 from the germline V gene are SGHNT and YENEEA. The whole variable domain, remainder taken from reference TRBV11-3 and TRBJ1-1, is EAGVVQSPRYKIIEKKQPVAFWCNPISGHNTLYWYLQNLGQGPELLIRYENEEAVDDSQLPKDRFSAERLKGVDSTLKIQPAELGDSAVYLCASRSGGGGTEAFFGQGTRLTVV.

The chain is built from TRBV5-1 and TRBJ1-6; 9 nucleotides agree with TRBD1. The CDR3 covers 15 residues. The V and J ends lost 7 bases and 6 bases, in that order; junction bases with no gene match: 8. Germline CDR1 SGHRS, CDR2 YFSETQ. CDR3 region: CASALGQGPNSPLHF. CDR3 nucleotide sequence: TGCGCCAGCGCCCTGGGACAGGGCCCTAATTCACCCCTCCACTTT. Combining the CDR3 with reference TRBV5-1 and TRBJ1-6 gives the whole variable domain KAGVTQTPRYLIKTRGQQVTLSCSPISGHRSVSWYQQTPGQGLQFLFEYFSETQRNKGNFPGRFSGRQFSNSRSEMNVSTLELGDSALYLCASALGQGPNSPLHFGNGTRLTVT.

This clone was recorded a few times. V and J are TRBV2 and TRBJ2-3, with unresolved D. Per germline, CDR1 SNHLY and CDR2 FYNNEI. Trimming pared 8 bases from V and 3 bases from J, leaving 12 bases between. This CDR3 is built from 13 residues. The CDR3 protein is CASQTTRTDTQYF. The CDR3 coding sequence is TGTGCCAGCCAAACGACCAGAACAGATACGCAGTATTTT.